The sequence of this T cell receptor beta chain was determined in a study of OX40 agonist ivuxolimab in advanced cancers. Looking at the study overall: The study enrolled dose-escalation patients with hepatocellular carcinoma, melanoma, renal cell or head and neck cancer. With a range of roughly 20 to 80, age averaged 60 years, and around 83% were male. Study observations and caveats: Expanded clones belonging to CD8+ T cells outnumbered, on average, those of CD4+.

Germline V gene lookup returns CDR1 SGHRS and CDR2 YFSETQ. V lost 4 bases to trimming and J lost 5 bases, with 13 bases between them. The CDR3 length is 13 residues. Sequencing was performed with immunoSEQ multiplex PCR; in TCRdb, only in-frame clones are kept and a portion is missing. Here the sample spans about 64,000 clones, approximately 79% being singletons. Notes on this clone: Its matching antigen is unknown.

The receptor was derived from an adult with an advanced solid tumor such as melanoma, head and neck, liver or kidney cancer. The gene calls are TRBV5-1 and TRBJ2-7; no firm D call. This specimen consisted of CD4+ or CD8+ T cells sorted from blood, obtained in a trial of the OX40 agonist ivuxolimab. CDR3 loop: CASSGDFLDEQYF. The DNA of the CDR3 is TGCGCCAGCAGCGGGGATTTCTTGGACGAGCAGTACTTC.